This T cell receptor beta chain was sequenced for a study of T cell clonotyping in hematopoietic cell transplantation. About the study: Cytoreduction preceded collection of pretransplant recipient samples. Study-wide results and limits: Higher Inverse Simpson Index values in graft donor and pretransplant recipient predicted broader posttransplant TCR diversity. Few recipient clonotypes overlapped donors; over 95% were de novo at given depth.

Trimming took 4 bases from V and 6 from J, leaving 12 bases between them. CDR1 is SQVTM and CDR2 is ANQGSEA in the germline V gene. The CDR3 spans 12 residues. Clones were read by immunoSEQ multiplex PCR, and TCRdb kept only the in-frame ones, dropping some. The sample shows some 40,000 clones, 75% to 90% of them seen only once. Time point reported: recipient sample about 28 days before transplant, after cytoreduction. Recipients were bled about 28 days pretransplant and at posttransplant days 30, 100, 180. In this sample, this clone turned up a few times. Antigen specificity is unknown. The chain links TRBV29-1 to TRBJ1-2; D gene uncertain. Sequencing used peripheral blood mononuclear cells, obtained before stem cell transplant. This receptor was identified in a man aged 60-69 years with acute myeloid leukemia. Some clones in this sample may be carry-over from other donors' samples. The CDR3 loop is CSVVVGADGYTF. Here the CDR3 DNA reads TGCAGCGTTGTCGTGGGCGCGGATGGCTACACCTTC.